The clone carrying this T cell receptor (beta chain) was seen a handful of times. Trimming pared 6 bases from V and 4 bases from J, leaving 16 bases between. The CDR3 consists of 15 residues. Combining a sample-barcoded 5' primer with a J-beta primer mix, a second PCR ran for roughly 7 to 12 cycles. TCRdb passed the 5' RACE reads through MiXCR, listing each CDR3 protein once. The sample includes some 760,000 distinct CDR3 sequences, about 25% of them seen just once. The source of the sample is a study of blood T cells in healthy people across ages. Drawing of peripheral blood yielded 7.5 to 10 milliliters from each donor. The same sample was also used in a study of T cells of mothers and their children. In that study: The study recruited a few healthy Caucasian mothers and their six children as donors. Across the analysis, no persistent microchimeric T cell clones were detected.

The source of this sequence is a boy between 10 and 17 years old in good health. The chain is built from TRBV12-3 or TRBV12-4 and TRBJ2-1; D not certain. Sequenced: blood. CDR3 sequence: CASSPPGPTYNEQFF. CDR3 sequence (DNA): TGTGCCAGCAGCCCCCCCGGCCCAACTTACAATGAGCAGTTCTTC.